This T cell receptor (beta chain) was identified in a study of blood T cell repertoires in COVID-19. For the study at large: Spain, Italy and the United States supplied samples that represented acute and convalescent COVID-19. In each case, the material was cDNA or gDNA derived from T cells, B-cell-depleted T cells, or PBMCs.

Those enrolled in Seattle joined during active infection and were followed longitudinally afterward. In the original processing: Estimation of nucleated cell counts relied on the amplification of reference gene primers. Some clones are missing from TCRdb's copy, which holds only in-frame ones; the method was immunoSEQ multiplex PCR. D and trimming come from the DNA, and the V and J calls and clone size come from that table. The sample includes around 460,000 clones, about 90% of them seen just once. This clone was detected only once. CDR1 and CDR2 from the germline V gene are SGHDT and YYEEEE. Trimming took 4 bases from V and 7 from J; bases not matched to a gene: 7. There are 14 residues in the CDR3.

The TCR comes from a man between 18 and 29 years old with COVID-19, enrolled during active disease. Material: peripheral blood. V and J are TRBV5-6 and TRBJ2-7; 11 nucleotides agree with TRBD2. Here the CDR3 reads CASSKTGTSGEQYF. CDR3 sequence (DNA): TGTGCCAGCAGCAAAACCGGGACTAGCGGTGAGCAGTACTTC.